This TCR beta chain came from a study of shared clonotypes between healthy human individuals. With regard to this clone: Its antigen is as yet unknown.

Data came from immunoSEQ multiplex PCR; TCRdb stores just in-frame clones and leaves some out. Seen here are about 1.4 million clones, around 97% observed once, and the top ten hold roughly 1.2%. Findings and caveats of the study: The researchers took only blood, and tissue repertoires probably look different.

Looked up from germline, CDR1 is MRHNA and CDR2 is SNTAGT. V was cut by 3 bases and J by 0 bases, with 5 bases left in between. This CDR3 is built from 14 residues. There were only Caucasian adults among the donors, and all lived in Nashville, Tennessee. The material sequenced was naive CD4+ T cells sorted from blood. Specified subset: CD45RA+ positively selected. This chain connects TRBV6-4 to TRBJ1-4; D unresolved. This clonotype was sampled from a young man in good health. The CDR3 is CASSETPTNEKLFF. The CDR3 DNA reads TGTGCCAGCAGTGAAACCCCAACTAATGAAAAACTGTTTTTT.